A single T cell receptor (beta chain) is shown here with its context. Its antigen is unidentified. This record belongs to a study of response to subunit inactivated influenza vaccine. This CDR3 has 11 amino acids. Germline V gene lookup returns CDR1 DFQATT and CDR2 SNEGSKA (reference sequence). The V gene lost 5 bases and the J gene lost 7 bases, with 6 bases spanning the gap. Study outcomes and limitations: After each seasonal influenza vaccination, few new T cells are recruited, the authors suggested.

TCRdb re-called the RT-PCR reads through MiXCR, storing one row per CDR3 protein. The data hold 860,000 or so distinct CDR3 sequences, with 20% to 25% observed a single time. The chain combines TRBV20-1 with TRBJ1-6; no definite D call. The sequence came from a man aged 45 to 65 who received an inactivated influenza vaccine. The specimen was PBMCs from blood, collected roughly 5 days after vaccination. CDR3 sequence reads: CSARKNSPLHF. The CDR3 region has the DNA TGCAGTGCTCGGAAAAATTCACCCCTCCACTTT.